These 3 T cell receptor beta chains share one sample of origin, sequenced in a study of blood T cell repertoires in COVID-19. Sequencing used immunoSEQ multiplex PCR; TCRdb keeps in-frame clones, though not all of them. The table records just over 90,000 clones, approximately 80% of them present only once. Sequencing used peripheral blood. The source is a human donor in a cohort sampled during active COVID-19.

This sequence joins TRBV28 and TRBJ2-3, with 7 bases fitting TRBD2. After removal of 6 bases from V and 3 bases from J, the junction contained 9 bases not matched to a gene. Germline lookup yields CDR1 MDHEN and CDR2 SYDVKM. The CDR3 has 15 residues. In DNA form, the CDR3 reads TGTGCCAGCAGCCCTTCTGGGAGGGGTACAGATACGCAGTATTTT. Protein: CASSPSGRGTDTQYF.

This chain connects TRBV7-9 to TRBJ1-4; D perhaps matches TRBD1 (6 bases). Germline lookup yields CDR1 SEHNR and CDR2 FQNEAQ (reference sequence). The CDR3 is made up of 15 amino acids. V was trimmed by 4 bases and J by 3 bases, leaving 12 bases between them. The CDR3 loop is CASSSRGSPNEKLFF. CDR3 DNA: TGTGCCAGCAGCTCCAGGGGTTCACCTAATGAAAAACTGTTTTTT.

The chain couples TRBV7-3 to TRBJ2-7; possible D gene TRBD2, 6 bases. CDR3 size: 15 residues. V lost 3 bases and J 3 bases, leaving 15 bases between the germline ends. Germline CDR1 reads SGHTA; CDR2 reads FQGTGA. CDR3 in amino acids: CASSFIRGGHYEQYF. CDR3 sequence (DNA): TGTGCCAGCAGCTTTATTCGGGGAGGCCACTACGAGCAGTACTTC.